This T cell receptor beta chain was retrieved from a study of OX40 agonist ivuxolimab in advanced cancers. This table comes from immunoSEQ multiplex PCR, and its TCRdb copy is limited to in-frame clones, with some not included. The profile covers approximately 61,000 clones, with roughly nine tenths appearing a single time and about 1.3% taken by the ten largest. The count of this clone is one. Antigen unknown. The CDR3 runs 12 residues. Trimming pared 5 bases from V and 5 bases from J, leaving 8 bases between. The germline V gene encodes CDR1 SGHNT and CDR2 YENEEA. Points from the study as a whole: It was not determined which antigens were specifically recognized by the peripheral T cells that had undergone clonal expansion.

This TCR came from an adult with an advanced solid tumor such as melanoma, head and neck, liver or kidney cancer. The sample was CD4+ or CD8+ T cells sorted from blood, taken in a trial of the OX40 agonist ivuxolimab. This chain links TRBV11-3 with TRBJ2-3, with D perhaps matching TRBD1 or TRBD2 (5 bases each). DNA of the CDR3: TGTGCCAGCAGCCGGGACGTAGATACGCAGTATTTT. It codes for CASSRDVDTQYF.